The following is a T cell receptor beta chain sequence with its context. This sample is part of a study of blood T cell repertoires in COVID-19. Whole-study context: Whether acute or convalescent, the COVID-19 samples came from the United States, Italy and Spain. PBMCs, B-cell-depleted T cells, or T cells were the source of the cDNA or gDNA that made up the material.

As originally analysed: Amplification with reference gene primers provided the estimates of nucleated cell counts. The repertoire was sequenced with immunoSEQ multiplex PCR; TCRdb's copy has only in-frame clones and lacks some. Clonal size and the V and J genes are those of that table, whereas D and trimming came from the DNA. In the table there are a few hundred thousand clones, 83% of which are singletons. This clonotype was obtained from a woman between 50 and 59 years old with acute or convalescent COVID-19. Sequences were obtained from peripheral blood.

CDR3 protein: CASSQGGQPQHF. The CDR3 region has the DNA TGTGCCAGCAGCCAGGGCGGTCAGCCCCAGCATTTT. The V call is TRBV6-5, the J call TRBJ1-5; perhaps TRBD1 as D (5 bases). The CDR3 is 12 amino acids. CDR1 and CDR2 from the germline V gene are MNHEY and SVGAGI. V was clipped by 6 bases and J by 6 bases, with 9 bases between them.